The 19 T cell receptor beta chains below come from one sample, sequenced in a study of blood T cell repertoires in COVID-19. Here immunoSEQ multiplex PCR was the method, and the copy in TCRdb shows in-frame clones only, minus some. The sample comprises roughly 140,000 clones, 65% to 85% of which are singletons, and 8.6% rests with the top ten. Material: peripheral blood. These receptor sequences come from a man aged 45-65 years with active or convalescent COVID-19.

V usage is TRBV7-2 and J usage is TRBJ2-3, with 11 bases lining up with TRBD2. The V gene's germline CDR1 is SGHTA and CDR2 FQGNSA. V shed 4 bases and J 6 bases; nucleotides not matched to a gene: 6. The CDR3 runs 15 residues. In DNA form, the CDR3 reads TGTGCCAGCAGCTCCGGGACTAGCGGCGCCGATACGCAGTATTTT. Protein product: CASSSGTSGADTQYF. The variable domain in full, completed from reference TRBV7-2 and TRBJ2-3, reads GAGVSQSPSNKVTEKGKDVELRCDPISGHTALYWYRQSLGQGLEFLIYFQGNSAPDKSGLPSDRFSAERTGGSVSTLTIQRTQQEDSAVYLCASSSGTSGADTQYFGPGTRLTVL.

The chain combines TRBV9 with TRBJ1-4, with 7 bases lining up with TRBD1. The CDR3 length is 16 residues. Germline loops: CDR1 SGDLS, CDR2 YYNGEE. The trim removed 0 bases at V and 5 bases at J, leaving 7 bases unmatched. The CDR3 nucleotides read TGTGCCAGCAGCGTAGATGTTCCGACAGGGAATGAAAAACTGTTTTTT. Amino acid sequence: CASSVDVPTGNEKLFF.

In this sample, this clone turned up many times. The V and J genes are TRBV9 and TRBJ2-2; D unresolved. The CDR3 contains 15 residues. Germline loops: CDR1 SGDLS, CDR2 YYNGEE. V lost 0 bases, J lost 0 bases, and 6 bases lay in between. CDR3 sequence reads: CASSVDPANTGELFF. The CDR3 nucleotides are TGTGCCAGCAGCGTAGATCCAGCGAACACCGGGGAGCTGTTTTTT.

The gene calls are TRBV7-3 and TRBJ2-7; 11 bases align to TRBD2. Germline V gene data show CDR1 as SGHTA and CDR2 as FQGTGA. This CDR3 comprises 15 residues. Trimming took 4 bases from V and 5 from J; bases not matched to a gene: 7. CDR3 region: CASSSTSGSKNEQYF. CDR3 nucleotide sequence: TGTGCCAGCAGCTCTACTAGCGGGAGTAAAAACGAGCAGTACTTC. The full variable domain, with the rest looked up from reference TRBV7-3 and TRBJ2-7, is GAGVSQTPSNKVTEKGKYVELRCDPISGHTALYWYRQSLGQGPEFLIYFQGTGAADDSGLPNDRFFAVRPEGSVSTLKIQRTERGDSAVYLCASSSTSGSKNEQYFGPGTRLTVT.

This clone was counted only a few times. The rearrangement links TRBV10-3 to TRBJ1-5; the D gene is possibly TRBD1 (6 bases). CDR1 ENHRY and CDR2 SYGVKD come from the germline V gene. This CDR3 is built from 13 residues. V was trimmed by 3 bases and J by 4 bases, leaving 7 bases between them. As DNA, the CDR3 is TGTGCCATCAGTGAAGGGGGAAATCAGCCCCAGCATTTT. Amino acid sequence: CAISEGGNQPQHF.

The rearrangement uses TRBV3-1 (or the pseudogene TRBV3-2) and TRBJ1-6, with D tentatively TRBD1 (5 bases). The CDR3 consists of 16 residues. V shed 2 bases and J shed 5 bases, with 13 bases lying between them. Germline CDR1 LGHDT, CDR2 YNNKEL (reference sequence). CDR3 nucleotide sequence: TGTGCCAGCAGCCAACGTGCCAGGGCGCATAATTCACCCCTCCACTTT. It translates to CASSQRARAHNSPLHF.

This clone was picked up one time. The chain uses TRBV11-2 and TRBJ2-7, with TRBD2 matching over 11 bases. In germline, CDR1 is SGHAT, CDR2 FQNNGV. CDR3 length: 16 amino acids. Unmatched junction bases numbered 7, after V lost 5 bases and J lost 1 base. CDR3 sequence reads: CASSPRTSGPSYEQYF. CDR3 DNA: TGTGCCAGCAGCCCTCGGACTAGCGGGCCATCCTACGAGCAGTACTTC.

This chain joins TRBV11-2 and TRBJ2-2, with D perhaps TRBD1 (5 bases). V was trimmed by 2 bases and J by 2 bases, leaving 9 bases between them. CDR1 and CDR2 (germline): SGHAT, FQNNGV. This CDR3 is built from 15 residues. The CDR3 reads CASSLRQGNTGELFF. The CDR3, as DNA: TGTGCCAGCAGCTTAAGGCAGGGAAACACCGGGGAGCTGTTTTTT.

In nucleotides, the CDR3 is TGTGCCAGCAGCCCCAGTTCGAGGGTGGCTTTCTTT. It codes for CASSPSSRVAFF. V usage is TRBV11-2 and J usage is TRBJ1-1; D gene uncertain. CDR3 length equals 12 residues. CDR1 and CDR2 (germline): SGHAT, FQNNGV. V lost 5 bases, J lost 11 bases, and 15 bases lay in between.

This chain joins TRBV5-5 and TRBJ1-2, with D possibly TRBD1 on 5 matching bases. The CDR3 totals 13 residues. Germline V gene sequence: CDR1 SGHKS, CDR2 YYEKEE (reference sequence). Deletions cut 1 base from V and 4 bases from J, with 8 bases between. The DNA for the CDR3 is TGTGCCAGCAGCTTGAGGGGAGGCTATGGCTACACCTTC. This sequence encodes CASSLRGGYGYTF.

This chain links TRBV11-2 with TRBJ2-7; maybe TRBD2 (6 bases). CDR3 size: 14 residues. From germline, CDR1 is SGHAT and CDR2 FQNNGV. V dropped 2 bases and J dropped 4 bases, with 12 bases sitting between them. The CDR3 here is CASSLHREPYEQYF. The CDR3 DNA follows: TGTGCCAGCAGCTTACACCGGGAGCCGTACGAGCAGTACTTC.

Of note for this clone: Other DNA sequences in the sample encode the same CDR3. The chain has TRBV19 and TRBJ2-1; possible D gene TRBD2, 6 bases. The germline V gene encodes CDR1 LNHDA and CDR2 SQIVND (reference sequence). CDR3 length equals 14 residues. Trimming left V 3 bases short and J 1 base short, with 7 bases between. This CDR3 reads CASSIGTSYNEQFF. The CDR3 DNA sequence: TGTGCCAGTAGTATCGGGACTTCCTACAATGAGCAGTTCTTC. Looking up the rest from reference TRBV19 and TRBJ2-1 gives the full variable domain: DGGITQSPKYLFRKEGQNVTLSCEQNLNHDAMYWYRQDPGQGLRLIYYSQIVNDFQKGDIAEGYSVSREKKESFPLTVTSAQKNPTAFYLCASSIGTSYNEQFFGPGTRLTVL.

The genes are TRBV29-1 and TRBJ2-1, with 9 bases lining up with TRBD2. The CDR3 extends over 15 amino acids. With 1 base clipped from V and 8 bases from J, the junction kept 9 bases outside the gene matches. Germline-derived CDR1 and CDR2 are SQVTM and ANQGSEA. For the CDR3, the DNA is TGCAGCGTTGAAGGCGGGAGGGCCTTACTGGATGAGCAGTTCTTC. This sequence encodes CSVEGGRALLDEQFF.

The V and J genes are TRBV6-1 and TRBJ1-5, with 7 bases fitting TRBD1. Trimming removed 1 base from V and 3 bases from J; junction bases left unmatched: 6. The CDR3 totals 16 residues. Germline V gene data show CDR1 as MNHNS and CDR2 as SASEGT. For the CDR3, the DNA is TGTGCCAGCAGTGAAGGACAGGGAGTGTTCAATCAGCCCCAGCATTTT. Translating it yields CASSEGQGVFNQPQHF.

J is TRBJ2-2 and V is TRBV5-1, with a possible D match to TRBD1 (6 bases). The V and J ends lost 6 bases and 4 bases respectively, with 13 bases between them. The germline V gene has CDR1 SGHRS and CDR2 YFSETQ. There are 14 residues in the CDR3. This CDR3 is CASTNTGSTGELFF. The CDR3 DNA sequence: TGCGCCAGCACGAATACAGGGTCCACCGGGGAGCTGTTTTTT.

This rearrangement joins TRBV10-1 to TRBJ2-5; tentatively, D is TRBD1 (5 bases). This CDR3 is built from 15 residues. The V gene's germline CDR1 is WNHNN and CDR2 SYGVQD (reference sequence). Trimming stripped 3 bases from V and 7 bases from J, with 18 bases between. This CDR3 reads CASSDRVGAAGTQYF. The CDR3 DNA follows: TGCGCCAGCAGTGATCGAGTAGGGGCCGCAGGGACCCAGTACTTC.

This clone was counted once. V and J are TRBV9 and TRBJ2-5; 9 bases are a match to TRBD1. The CDR3 spans 16 residues. V lost 3 bases and J lost 1; bases outside the gene matches: 7. Germline CDR1 and CDR2: SGDLS and YYNGEE. CDR3 amino acids: CASSAWGQGRQETQYF. In nucleotides, the CDR3 is TGTGCCAGCAGCGCCTGGGGACAGGGACGCCAAGAGACCCAGTACTTC.

A few counts support this clone. In DNA form, the CDR3 reads TGTGCCAGCAGCCAGGGGTCCTACAATGAGCAGTTCTTC. Amino acids: CASSQGSYNEQFF. V gene TRBV2 combines with J gene TRBJ2-1; possibly TRBD1 for D (6 bases). Trimming took off 6 bases at V and 1 base at J, with 7 bases between the two ends. The length of the CDR3 is 13 residues. CDR1 SNHLY and CDR2 FYNNEI come from the germline V gene.

This clone was picked up a small number of times. The chain carries TRBV2 and TRBJ1-1, with D possibly being TRBD1 (5 bases). Trimming removed 7 bases from V and 7 bases from J, with 10 bases in between. CDR1 is SNHLY and CDR2 is FYNNEI in the germline V gene. The length of the CDR3 is 11 residues. The CDR3, as DNA: TGTGCCAGCACCCTAGACAGTGAAGCTTTCTTT. Residues: CASTLDSEAFF.